A selection of T cell receptor beta chains follows, all from one sample in a study of blood T cell repertoires in COVID-19. TCRdb's copy holds only in-frame clones and misses some; the assay was immunoSEQ multiplex PCR. The sample has under 250,000 clones, around 86% seen once. The sample taken for sequencing was peripheral blood. The receptors were gathered from a woman aged 60-70 years who had recovered from COVID-19. Each CDR3 is given with its conserved first and last residue. Fields, in order: clone size, V gene, J gene, CDR3 length, D gene, CDR3 DNA, CDR3 protein. A D gene is named only where the DNA matches it firmly. Expanded clones are given a class, and other clones once, few, many or no size at all.

.,TRBV6-5,TRBJ2-2,15,TRBD2,TGTGCCAGCAGTTTTAGCGGGGTTCGCACCGGGGAGCTGTTTTTT,CASSFSGVRTGELFF
.,TRBV5-4,TRBJ2-3,15,.,TGTGCCAGCAGTCCGGGACTCCAGGTACCAGATACGCAGTATTTT,CASSPGLQVPDTQYF
.,TRBV3-1/TRBV3-2,TRBJ1-2,14,.,TGTGCCAGCAGCCAAGATCAGGGGATCTATGGCTACACCTTC,CASSQDQGIYGYTF
.,TRBV6-6,TRBJ1-5,14,.,TGTGCCAGCAGTCGGCAGTATGGCAATCAGCCCCAGCATTTT,CASSRQYGNQPQHF
.,TRBV28,TRBJ2-7,15,TRBD1,TGTGCCAGCAGTTTAACGGGACAGGGCTCCTACGAGCAGTACTTC,CASSLTGQGSYEQYF
few,TRBV7-3,TRBJ1-3,16,.,TGTGCCAGCAGCTTAACGGCGGCAGGGTCTGGAAACACCATATATTTT,CASSLTAAGSGNTIYF
.,TRBV5-1,TRBJ1-2,16,.,TGCGCCAGCAGCTTGGCCGTGAGGGAAACTAACTATGGCTACACCTTC,CASSLAVRETNYGYTF
once,TRBV7-2,TRBJ1-5,13,.,TGTGCCAGCAGCTTAGACCCTGGCCAGCCCCAGCATTTT,CASSLDPGQPQHF
.,TRBV6-5,TRBJ1-1,13,.,TGTGCCAGCGACTCTGCTATGAACACTGAAGCTTTCTTT,CASDSAMNTEAFF
.,TRBV5-8,TRBJ2-1,16,TRBD1,TGTGCCAGCAGCACACTCGGACAGGGACCCTACAATGAGCAGTTCTTC,CASSTLGQGPYNEQFF
.,TRBV12-3/TRBV12-4,TRBJ1-1,13,.,TGTGCCAGCAGTTTCGGGCAGGGGACTGAAGCTTTCTTT,CASSFGQGTEAFF
.,TRBV27,TRBJ2-7,13,.,TGTGCCAGCAGTTTATTTCCGTCTTACGAGCAGTACTTC,CASSLFPSYEQYF
once,TRBV27,TRBJ2-7,14,TRBD1,TGTGCCAGCAGTCTCCGACAGGGAAGAAACGAGCAGTACTTC,CASSLRQGRNEQYF
once,TRBV6-5,TRBJ1-4,15,.,TGTGCCAGCAGTCCAGGGTATAGAACTAATGAAAAACTGTTTTTT,CASSPGYRTNEKLFF
.,TRBV6-6,TRBJ1-2,15,.,TGTGCCAGCAGTTACGGCGGCAGGGGCAACTATGGCTACACCTTC,CASSYGGRGNYGYTF
.,TRBV9,TRBJ2-2,18,TRBD1,TGTGCCAGCAGCGTAGGACAGGGGGCCTTCGCGAACACCGGGGAGCTGTTTTTT,CASSVGQGAFANTGELFF
.,TRBV18,TRBJ1-2,15,TRBD1,TGTGCCAGCTCACATCCGGGACAGGGGGCTACTGGCTACACCTTC,CASSHPGQGATGYTF
many,TRBV5-1,TRBJ2-2,16,.,TGCGCCAGCAGCTTGGGGCAGGCGGGGTACACCGGGGAGCTGTTTTTT,CASSLGQAGYTGELFF
.,TRBV6-6,TRBJ2-7,16,.,TGTGCCAGCAGTTACTCCGGCGGGGCGCCCCCCTACGAGCAGTACTTC,CASSYSGGAPPYEQYF
once,TRBV25-1,TRBJ2-3,15,TRBD1,TGTGCCAGCGCAGGGTCGGGGACAGGGGAAGATACGCAGTATTTT,CASAGSGTGEDTQYF
.,TRBV19,TRBJ2-2,15,.,TGTGCCAGTAGCCCCACAGGACCGAACACCGGGGAGCTGTTTTTT,CASSPTGPNTGELFF
.,TRBV6-2/TRBV6-3,TRBJ2-7,14,TRBD1,TGTGCCAGCAGTCTGAGGGACAGTTCCCCTCGGCAGTACTTC,CASSLRDSSPRQYF
.,TRBV19,TRBJ1-1,15,TRBD1,TGTGCCAGCGCGACCAACAGGGGAAGAGATACTGAAGCTTTCTTT,CASATNRGRDTEAFF
.,TRBV2,TRBJ2-2,14,.,TGTGCCAGCATTAGGGGCTACAACACCGGGGAGCTGTTTTTT,CASIRGYNTGELFF
.,TRBV29-1,TRBJ1-1,14,TRBD1,TGCAGCGTCCGAATCACAGGGGGGAACACTGAAGCTTTCTTT,CSVRITGGNTEAFF
.,TRBV27,TRBJ1-6,16,.,TGTGCCAGCAGTAGGGAGATTAGTACCTATAATTCACCCCTCCACTTT,CASSREISTYNSPLHF
.,TRBV5-4,TRBJ1-1,15,.,TGTGCCAGCAGCCACAGGGAACGGTGGAACACTGAAGCTTTCTTT,CASSHRERWNTEAFF
.,TRBV5-1,TRBJ1-4,14,.,TGCGCCAGCAGCCAACAGGCCGGGGGTGAAAAACTGTTTTTT,CASSQQAGGEKLFF
.,TRBV2,TRBJ2-5,17,TRBD1,TGTGCCAGCAGTTCCAGGACAGGTCACACATACCAAGAGACCCAGTACTTC,CASSSRTGHTYQETQYF
.,TRBV7-2,TRBJ1-2,11,.,TGTGCCAGCACTTCTCTCTATGGCTACACCTTC,CASTSLYGYTF
.,TRBV20-1,TRBJ1-2,11,.,TGCAGTGCTAGGTCAGGGAGGGGCTACACCTTC,CSARSGRGYTF
.,TRBV9,TRBJ2-5,15,.,TGTGCCAGCAGCGTAGGGGCACCGATCCAAGAGACCCAGTACTTC,CASSVGAPIQETQYF
.,TRBV27,TRBJ1-5,15,TRBD1,TGTGCCAGCAGTTTAGGGACAGGGAACAATCAGCCCCAGCATTTT,CASSLGTGNNQPQHF
.,TRBV28,TRBJ2-5,13,.,TGTGCCAGCAGTTTGAGACTCCAAGAGACCCAGTACTTC,CASSLRLQETQYF
.,TRBV18,TRBJ1-1,14,.,TGTGCCAGCTCACCACCCTCGACAGACACTGAAGCTTTCTTT,CASSPPSTDTEAFF
.,TRBV28,TRBJ1-5,14,.,TGTGCCAGCAGTCTGGATGGAGGCAATCAGCCCCAGCATTTT,CASSLDGGNQPQHF
.,TRBV7-9,TRBJ1-3,16,.,TGTGCCAGCAGAGGGACATCCGTTATCAGCATGAACACCATATATTTT,CASRGTSVISMNTIYF
.,TRBV7-8,TRBJ2-7,18,TRBD2,TGTGCCAGCAGCTTAGTAAGACTAGCGGGGTATCCGGAGGGGGAGCAGTACTTC,CASSLVRLAGYPEGEQYF
once,TRBV7-2,TRBJ2-3,15,.,TGTGCCAGCAGCTCAGCGGAGCACCTCACAGATACGCAGTATTTT,CASSSAEHLTDTQYF
.,TRBV28,TRBJ1-4,14,.,TGTGCCAGCAGAGTCGGACAGTTTAATGAAAAACTGTTTTTT,CASRVGQFNEKLFF
.,TRBV7-2,TRBJ1-1,13,.,TGTGCCAGCAGCTGGAGGGCGGACACTGAAGCTTTCTTT,CASSWRADTEAFF
.,TRBV6-5,TRBJ2-7,13,TRBD1,TGTGCCATCGAGGGACAGGGGGCATACGAGCAGTACTTC,CAIEGQGAYEQYF
.,TRBV19,TRBJ2-7,17,.,TGTGCCAGTAGTATTGCCATTTCAGGGTCCGTCTCGTACGAGCAGTACTTC,CASSIAISGSVSYEQYF
few,TRBV2,TRBJ1-2,14,.,TGTGCCAGCAGTGAGGGGGGTAGGGACTATGGCTACACCTTC,CASSEGGRDYGYTF
many,TRBV6-2/TRBV6-3,TRBJ1-2,13,.,TGTGCCAGCAGCCCAGGCGGTGGCTATGGCTACACCTTC,CASSPGGGYGYTF
.,TRBV3-1/TRBV3-2,TRBJ1-6,15,.,TGTGCCAGCGCTCATTTCGGTCGGGATAATTCACCCCTCCACTTT,CASAHFGRDNSPLHF
.,TRBV9,TRBJ2-1,17,.,TGTGCCAGCAGCGCCTCGACCGACGGGGGAGGGGGCAATGAGCAGTTCTTC,CASSASTDGGGGNEQFF
medium-sized,TRBV11-2,TRBJ1-2,17,TRBD1,TGTGCCAGCAGCTTAGTAGACAGGGTTGGGGCAGACTATGGCTACACCTTC,CASSLVDRVGADYGYTF
.,TRBV27,TRBJ2-5,13,.,TGTGCCAGCAGTTTAAAGGCAGGGGAGACCCAGTACTTC,CASSLKAGETQYF
.,TRBV7-9,TRBJ2-7,15,TRBD1,TGTGCCAGCAGCCTGGGACAGGGAATCGCCTACGAGCAGTACTTC,CASSLGQGIAYEQYF